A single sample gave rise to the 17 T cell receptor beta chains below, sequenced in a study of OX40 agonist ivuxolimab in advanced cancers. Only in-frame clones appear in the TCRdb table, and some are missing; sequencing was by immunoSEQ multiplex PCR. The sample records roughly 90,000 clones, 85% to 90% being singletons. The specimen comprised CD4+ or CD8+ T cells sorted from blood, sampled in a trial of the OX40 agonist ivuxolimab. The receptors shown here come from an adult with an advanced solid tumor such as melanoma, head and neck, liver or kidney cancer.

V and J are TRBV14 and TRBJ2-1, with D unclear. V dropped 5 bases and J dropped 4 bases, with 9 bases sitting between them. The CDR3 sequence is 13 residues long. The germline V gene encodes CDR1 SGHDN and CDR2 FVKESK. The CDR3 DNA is TGTGCCAGCAGCTTCGGAGAATACAATGAGCAGTTCTTC. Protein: CASSFGEYNEQFF.

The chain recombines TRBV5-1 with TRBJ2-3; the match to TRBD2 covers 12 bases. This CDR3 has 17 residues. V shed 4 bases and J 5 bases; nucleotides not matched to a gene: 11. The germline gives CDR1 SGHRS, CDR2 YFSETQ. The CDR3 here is CASSLSPSGGAEDTQYF. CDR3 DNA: TGCGCCAGCAGCCTTTCCCCTAGCGGGGGGGCCGAAGATACGCAGTATTTT.

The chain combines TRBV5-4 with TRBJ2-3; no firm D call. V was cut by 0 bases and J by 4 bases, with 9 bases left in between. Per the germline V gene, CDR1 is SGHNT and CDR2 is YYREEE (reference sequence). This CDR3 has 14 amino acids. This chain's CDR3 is CASSLVRLADTQYF. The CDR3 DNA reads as TGTGCCAGCAGCTTGGTCCGCCTCGCAGATACGCAGTATTTT.

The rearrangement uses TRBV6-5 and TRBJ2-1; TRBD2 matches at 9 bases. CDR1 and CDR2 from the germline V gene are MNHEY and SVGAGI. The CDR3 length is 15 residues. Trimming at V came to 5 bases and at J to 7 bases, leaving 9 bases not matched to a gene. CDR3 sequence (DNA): TGTGCCAGCAGTCCACCGGGACTAGCTAGTAATGAGCAGTTCTTC. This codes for CASSPPGLASNEQFF.

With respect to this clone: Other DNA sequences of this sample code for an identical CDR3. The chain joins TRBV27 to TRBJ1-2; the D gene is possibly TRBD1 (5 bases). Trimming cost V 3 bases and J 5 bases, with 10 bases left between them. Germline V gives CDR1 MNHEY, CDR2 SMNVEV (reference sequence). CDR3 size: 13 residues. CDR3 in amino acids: CASSFRGGYGYTF. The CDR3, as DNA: TGTGCCAGCAGTTTTAGGGGTGGATATGGCTACACCTTC.

The CDR3 loop is CASSLYRGKEKLFF. The CDR3 DNA is TGCGCCAGCAGCTTATACAGGGGCAAAGAAAAACTGTTTTTT. The V call is TRBV5-1, the J call TRBJ1-4, with 7 nucleotides matching TRBD1. Germline V gene data show CDR1 as SGHRS and CDR2 as YFSETQ. V was pared by 2 bases and J by 8 bases, with 6 bases of the junction left unmatched. The CDR3 is 14 residues long.

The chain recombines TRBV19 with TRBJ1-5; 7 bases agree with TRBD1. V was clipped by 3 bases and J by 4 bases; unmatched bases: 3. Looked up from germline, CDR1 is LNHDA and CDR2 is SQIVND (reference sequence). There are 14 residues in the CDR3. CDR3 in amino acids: CASSIQTGNQPQHF. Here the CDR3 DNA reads TGTGCCAGTAGTATTCAGACAGGGAATCAGCCCCAGCATTTT.

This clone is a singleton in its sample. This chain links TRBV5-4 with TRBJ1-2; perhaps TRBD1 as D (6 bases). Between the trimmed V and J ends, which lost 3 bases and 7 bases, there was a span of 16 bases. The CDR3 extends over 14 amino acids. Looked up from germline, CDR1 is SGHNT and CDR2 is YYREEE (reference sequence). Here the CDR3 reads CASSSGHYYLGYTF. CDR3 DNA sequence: TGTGCCAGCAGCTCGGGACATTACTACCTTGGCTACACCTTC. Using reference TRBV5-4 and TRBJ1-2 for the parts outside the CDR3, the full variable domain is ETGVTQSPTHLIKTRGQQVTLRCSSQSGHNTVSWYQQALGQGPQFIFQYYREEENGRGNFPPRFSGLQFPNYSSELNVNALELDDSALYLCASSSGHYYLGYTFGSGTRLTVV.

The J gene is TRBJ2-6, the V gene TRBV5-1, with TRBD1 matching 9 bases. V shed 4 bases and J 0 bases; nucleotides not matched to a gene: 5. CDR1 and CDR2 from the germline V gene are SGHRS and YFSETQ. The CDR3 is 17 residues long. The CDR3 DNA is TGCGCCAGCAGCCTCGGGACAGGGAGCTCTGGGGCCAACGTCCTGACTTTC. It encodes CASSLGTGSSGANVLTF.

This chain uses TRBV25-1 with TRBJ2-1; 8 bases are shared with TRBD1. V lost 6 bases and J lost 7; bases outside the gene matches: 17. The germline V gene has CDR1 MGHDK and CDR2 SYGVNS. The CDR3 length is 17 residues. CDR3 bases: TGTGCCAGCAGGACCACTATCGGGCAGGGGGCTGAAAATGAGCAGTTCTTC. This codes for CASRTTIGQGAENEQFF.

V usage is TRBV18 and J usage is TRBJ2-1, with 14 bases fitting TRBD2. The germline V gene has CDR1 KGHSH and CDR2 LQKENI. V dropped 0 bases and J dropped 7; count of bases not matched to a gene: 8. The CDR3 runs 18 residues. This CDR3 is CASSPPRGGTSGRNEQFF. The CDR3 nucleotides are TGTGCCAGCTCACCACCTCGGGGGGGGACTAGCGGGAGAAATGAGCAGTTCTTC.

The CDR3 reads CASSLQGAGDTQYF. In nucleotides, the CDR3 is TGCGCCAGCAGCTTGCAGGGGGCTGGAGATACGCAGTATTTT. The rearrangement uses TRBV5-1 and TRBJ2-3, with 8 bases fitting TRBD1. Trimming removed 1 base from V and 5 bases from J; junction bases left unmatched: 3. Germline V gene data show CDR1 as SGHRS and CDR2 as YFSETQ. The CDR3 totals 14 residues.

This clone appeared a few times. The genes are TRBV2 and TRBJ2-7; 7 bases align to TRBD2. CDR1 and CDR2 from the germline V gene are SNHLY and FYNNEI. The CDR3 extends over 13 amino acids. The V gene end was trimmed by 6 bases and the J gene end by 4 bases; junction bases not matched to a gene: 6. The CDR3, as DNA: TGTGCCAGCAGGAGGACTAGGAAGTACGAGCAGTACGTC. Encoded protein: CASRRTRKYEQYV.

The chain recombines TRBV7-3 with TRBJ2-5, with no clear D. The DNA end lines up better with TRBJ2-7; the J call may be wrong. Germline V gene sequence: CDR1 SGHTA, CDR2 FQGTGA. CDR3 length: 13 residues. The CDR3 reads CASSLSGTYEQYF. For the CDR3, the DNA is TGTGCCAGCAGCTTAAGTGGGACCTACGAGCAGTACTTC.

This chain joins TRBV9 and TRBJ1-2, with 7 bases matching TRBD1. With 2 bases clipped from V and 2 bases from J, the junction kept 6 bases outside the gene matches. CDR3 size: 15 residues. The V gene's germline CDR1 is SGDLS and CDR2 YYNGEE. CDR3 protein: CASSVVPTGNYGYTF. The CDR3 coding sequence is TGTGCCAGCAGCGTCGTGCCGACAGGGAACTATGGCTACACCTTC.

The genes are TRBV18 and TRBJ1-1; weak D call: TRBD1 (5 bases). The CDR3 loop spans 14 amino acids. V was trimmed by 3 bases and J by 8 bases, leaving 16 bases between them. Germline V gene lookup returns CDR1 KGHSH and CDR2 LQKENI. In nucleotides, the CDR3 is TGTGCCAGCTCACCCGTAGGGACCGAGCAAGAAGCTTTCTTT. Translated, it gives CASSPVGTEQEAFF.

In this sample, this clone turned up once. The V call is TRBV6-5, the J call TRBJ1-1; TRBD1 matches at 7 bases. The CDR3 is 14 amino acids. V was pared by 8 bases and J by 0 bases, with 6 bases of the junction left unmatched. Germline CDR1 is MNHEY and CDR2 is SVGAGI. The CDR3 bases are TGTGCCAGCGGGGACAGAAATATGAACACTGAAGCTTTCTTT. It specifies CASGDRNMNTEAFF.